Detailed here is one T cell receptor beta chain. A much more abundant neighbour one base away suggests this may be a read error. It was with a sample-barcoded 5' primer and a J-beta primer mix that a second PCR of about 6 to 11 cycles was run. TCRdb re-derived calls from the 5' RACE reads in MiXCR, one entry per CDR3 protein. The repertoire has fewer than 800,000 distinct CDR3 sequences, 32% of them found once; the top ten carry approximately 15%. The sample is drawn from a study of blood T cells in healthy people across ages. Sequenced input: blood. The origin of this receptor is an elderly woman in good health.

CDR3: CASSKPGSSGANVPTF. CDR3 sequence (DNA): TGTGCCAGCAGTAAGCCAGGAAGCTCTGGGGCCAACGTCCCGACTTTC. The J gene is TRBJ2-6, the V gene TRBV28; possible D gene TRBD1, 5 bases. Looked up from germline, CDR1 is MDHEN and CDR2 is SYDVKM. The CDR3 has 16 amino acids.